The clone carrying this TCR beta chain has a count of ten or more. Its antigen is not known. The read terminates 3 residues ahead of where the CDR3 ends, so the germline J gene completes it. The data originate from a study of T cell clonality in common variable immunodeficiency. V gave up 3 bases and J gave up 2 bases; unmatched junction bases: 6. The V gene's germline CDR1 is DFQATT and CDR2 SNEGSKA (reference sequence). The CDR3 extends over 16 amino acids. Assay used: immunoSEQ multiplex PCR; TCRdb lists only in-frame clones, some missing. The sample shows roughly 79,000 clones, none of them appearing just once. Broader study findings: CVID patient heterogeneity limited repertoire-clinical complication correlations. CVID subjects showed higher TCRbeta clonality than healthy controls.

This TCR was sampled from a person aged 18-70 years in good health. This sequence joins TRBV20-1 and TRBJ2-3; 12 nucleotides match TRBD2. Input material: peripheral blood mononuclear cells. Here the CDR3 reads CSARSRLAGATDTQYF. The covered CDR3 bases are TGCAGTGCTAGGTCGAGACTAGCGGGGGCCACAGATACG.